The rows below give T cell receptor beta chains drawn from one sample of a study of cytomegalovirus exposure and HLA in healthy donors. Repertoires were generated with immunoSEQ multiplex PCR, while TCRdb's copy carries only in-frame clones and drops some. This sample has about 130,000 clones, with roughly 80% found just once. Sequences were obtained from PBMCs. The source of these receptors is a middle-aged woman in good health and CMV-seropositive. CDR3s leave out the opening cysteine and the closing phenylalanine or tryptophan. The D gene is left open where the match is weak.

v_gene,d_gene,j_gene,CDR3aa
TRBV7-9,NA,TRBJ2-1,ASRTGLNNEQF
TRBV27,NA,TRBJ2-7,ASSLGGPYEQY
TRBV7-8,TRBD1,TRBJ1-4,ASSSTGGITNEKLF
TRBV7-2,NA,TRBJ1-6,ASSPTRNSPLH
TRBV5-1,NA,TRBJ1-5,ASSLGSSNQPQH
TRBV9,NA,TRBJ2-3,ASSVVAASTDTQY
TRBV7-9,NA,TRBJ2-7,ASSSDSIYEQY
TRBV10-3,TRBD1,TRBJ1-1,AISRDRGNTEAF
TRBV9,TRBD1,TRBJ1-3,ASSAATGGSGNTIY
TRBV9,NA,TRBJ1-3,ASSGEQVLAGNTIY
TRBV21-1,NA,TRBJ2-2,ASSKRDYPVLNTGELF
TRBV2,NA,TRBJ2-1,ASTQRTSNEQF
TRBV7-8,NA,TRBJ1-4,ASSPGWWEGQNEKLF